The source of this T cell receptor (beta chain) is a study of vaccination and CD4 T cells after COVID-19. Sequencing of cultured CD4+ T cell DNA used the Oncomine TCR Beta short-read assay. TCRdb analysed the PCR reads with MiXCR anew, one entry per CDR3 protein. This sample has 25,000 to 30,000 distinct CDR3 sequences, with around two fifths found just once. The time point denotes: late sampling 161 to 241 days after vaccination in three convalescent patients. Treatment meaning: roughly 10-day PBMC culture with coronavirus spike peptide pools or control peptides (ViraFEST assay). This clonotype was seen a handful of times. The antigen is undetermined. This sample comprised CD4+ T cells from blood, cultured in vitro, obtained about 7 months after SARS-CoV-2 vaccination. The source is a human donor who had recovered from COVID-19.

The CDR3 nucleotides are TGCAGTGCTACTAGCGGAGGGACTGAGCAGTTCTTC. Translation gives CSATSGGTEQFF. The chain carries TRBV20-1 and TRBJ2-1, with 7 positions matching TRBD2. Trimming at V came to 4 bases and at J to 9 bases, leaving 6 bases not matched to a gene. The V gene's germline CDR1 is DFQATT and CDR2 SNEGSKA (reference sequence). This CDR3 is built from 12 residues.